The next 27 T cell receptor beta chains were all read from a single sample in a study of blood T cell repertoires in COVID-19. Assay used: immunoSEQ multiplex PCR; TCRdb lists only in-frame clones, some missing. The sample has a few hundred thousand clones, over 75% seen once. The sample taken for sequencing was PBMCs or T cells enriched from blood (not recorded which). Source of these receptors: a man in his thirties or forties who had recovered from COVID-19.

The V and J genes are TRBV29-1 and TRBJ1-1; D gene unclear. V was pared by 2 bases and J by 1 base, with 11 bases between. Germline V gene data show CDR1 as SQVTM and CDR2 as ANQGSEA. This CDR3 region has 14 residues. The DNA for the CDR3 is TGCAGCGTTGAATGGGAGATAAGGAACACTGAAGCTTTCTTT. It yields the protein CSVEWEIRNTEAFF.

The rearrangement uses TRBV30 and TRBJ2-7; 7 nucleotides match TRBD1. V lost 3 bases to trimming and J lost 3 bases; unmatched junction nucleotides: 5. In germline, CDR1 is GTSNPN, CDR2 SVGIG (reference sequence). The CDR3 sequence is 13 residues long. This CDR3 reads CAWRSGTVYEQYF. The CDR3 coding sequence is TGTGCCTGGAGATCCGGGACAGTCTACGAGCAGTACTTC.

The CDR3 loop reads CAWSRNRQGDYGYTF. CDR3 sequence (DNA): TGTGCCTGGAGTAGGAACCGACAGGGCGACTATGGCTACACCTTC. The rearrangement uses TRBV30 and TRBJ1-2, with 7 bases lining up with TRBD1. The CDR3 is 15 residues long. Germline V gives CDR1 GTSNPN, CDR2 SVGIG (reference sequence). The V segment lost 2 bases and the J segment 3 bases; nucleotides outside the gene matches: 9.

The V call is TRBV3-1 (or the pseudogene TRBV3-2), the J call TRBJ1-6; TRBD1 might be the D (6 bases). The V end lost 1 base, the J end lost 7 bases, and 8 bases lay between the germline ends. CDR1 is LGHDT, CDR2 YNNKEL, per germline (reference sequence). The CDR3 loop spans 14 amino acids. The CDR3 is CASSQGTENSPLHF. The CDR3 DNA reads as TGTGCCAGCAGCCAAGGGACAGAAAATTCACCCCTCCACTTT.

The CDR3 nucleotides read TGTGCCAGCAGCTTCCCCGGGGACTTTGCTTTCTTT. Its translation: CASSFPGDFAFF. V usage is TRBV7-9 and J usage is TRBJ1-1, with a weak D call TRBD1 (5 bases). CDR3 length: 12 amino acids. V was trimmed by 3 bases and J by 11 bases, leaving 13 bases between them. The germline gives CDR1 SEHNR, CDR2 FQNEAQ (reference sequence).

The J gene is TRBJ1-4, the V gene TRBV30, with D possibly TRBD1 on 5 matching bases. The germline gives CDR1 GTSNPN, CDR2 SVGIG (reference sequence). Trimming took off 0 bases at V and 6 bases at J, with 11 bases between the two ends. CDR3 length: 14 residues. The CDR3 DNA reads as TGTGCCTGGAGTGTATTTGGGGGGGATGAAAAACTGTTTTTT. Encoded protein: CAWSVFGGDEKLFF. The full variable domain, its missing parts supplied by reference TRBV30 and TRBJ1-4, is SQTIHQWPATLVQPVGSPLSLECTVEGTSNPNLYWYRQAAGRGLQLLFYSVGIGQISSEVPQNLSASRPQDRQFILSSKKLLLSDSGFYLCAWSVFGGDEKLFFGSGTQLSVL.

V gene TRBV30 combines with J gene TRBJ2-7, with 10 bases identical to TRBD1. The germline gives CDR1 GTSNPN, CDR2 SVGIG (reference sequence). The CDR3 is 15 amino acids. With V trimmed by 2 bases and J by 0 bases, 4 bases remained unmatched. The CDR3 sequence: CAWSFGTGASYEQYF. The CDR3 nucleotides are TGTGCCTGGAGTTTCGGGACAGGGGCCTCCTACGAGCAGTACTTC.

The chain uses TRBV18 and TRBJ1-2, with TRBD1 identical over 9 bases. J was trimmed by 4 bases and V by 3 bases; bases with no gene match: 9. The CDR3 sequence is 16 residues long. Looked up from germline, CDR1 is KGHSH and CDR2 is LQKENI. CDR3 protein: CASSPNEDRGGYGYTF. The CDR3 coding sequence is TGTGCCAGCTCACCCAATGAGGACAGGGGAGGCTATGGCTACACCTTC.

The gene calls are TRBV19 and TRBJ1-3; the D gene is possibly TRBD1 (5 bases). Germline CDR1 and CDR2: LNHDA and SQIVND (reference sequence). The length of the CDR3 is 15 residues. Between the trimmed V and J ends, which lost 10 bases and 0 bases, there was a span of 16 bases. This chain's CDR3 is CATSLRVLSGNTIYF. CDR3 nucleotides: TGTGCCACCTCCCTCAGGGTACTCTCTGGAAACACCATATATTTT. The variable domain in full, completed from reference TRBV19 and TRBJ1-3, reads DGGITQSPKYLFRKEGQNVTLSCEQNLNHDAMYWYRQDPGQGLRLIYYSQIVNDFQKGDIAEGYSVSREKKESFPLTVTSAQKNPTAFYLCATSLRVLSGNTIYFGEGSWLTVV.

The rearrangement links TRBV7-2 to TRBJ2-3, with 7 nucleotides matching TRBD2. J gave up 4 bases and V 3 bases, and 7 bases lay outside the gene matches. This CDR3 spans 15 amino acids. CDR1 is SGHTA and CDR2 is FQGNSA in the germline V gene. The CDR3: CASSLNGLDSDTQYF. In DNA form, the CDR3 reads TGTGCCAGCAGCTTGAACGGACTAGATTCAGATACGCAGTATTTT. Combining the CDR3 with reference TRBV7-2 and TRBJ2-3 gives the whole variable domain GAGVSQSPSNKVTEKGKDVELRCDPISGHTALYWYRQSLGQGLEFLIYFQGNSAPDKSGLPSDRFSAERTGGSVSTLTIQRTQQEDSAVYLCASSLNGLDSDTQYFGPGTRLTVL.

V is TRBV29-1 and J is TRBJ2-1; 9 nucleotides align to TRBD2. The length of the CDR3 is 13 residues. The trim removed 6 bases at V and 6 bases at J, leaving 6 bases unmatched. The germline V gene has CDR1 SQVTM and CDR2 ANQGSEA. CDR3 region: CSVLAGFPNEQFF. The CDR3 region has the DNA TGCAGCGTCCTAGCGGGATTCCCCAATGAGCAGTTCTTC.

The genes are TRBV18 and TRBJ2-2; possibly TRBD1 for D (6 bases). CDR3 length: 15 residues. V was clipped by 2 bases and J by 3 bases, with 10 bases between them. Germline CDR1 and CDR2: KGHSH and LQKENI. The DNA of the CDR3 is TGTGCCAGCTCACCAGGGACAACAGACACCGGGGAGCTGTTTTTT. Its protein product is CASSPGTTDTGELFF.

The V gene is TRBV2, the J gene TRBJ1-1; 7 nucleotides match TRBD1. Germline CDR1 and CDR2: SNHLY and FYNNEI. J lost 0 bases, V lost 5 bases, and 3 bases had no gene match. The CDR3 runs to 14 residues. The CDR3 loop is CASSIQGMNTEAFF. The CDR3 nucleotides are TGTGCCAGCAGTATACAGGGGATGAACACTGAAGCTTTCTTT.

The sample holds a few counts of this clone. V and J are TRBV3-1 (or the pseudogene TRBV3-2) and TRBJ1-6; 7 nucleotides match TRBD1. V shed 4 bases and J 7 bases; nucleotides not matched to a gene: 10. The germline V gene encodes CDR1 LGHDT and CDR2 YNNKEL (reference sequence). This CDR3 is 16 amino acids long. The CDR3 sequence: CASSPPDRVGNSPLHF. Written as DNA, the CDR3 is TGTGCCAGCAGCCCTCCCGACAGGGTAGGGAATTCACCCCTCCACTTT.

The V call is TRBV7-8, the J call TRBJ1-2; the D gene is possibly TRBD1 (6 bases). V was cut by 5 bases and J by 4 bases, with 20 bases left in between. Germline V CDR1 and CDR2: SGHVS, FQNEAQ. CDR3 length equals 16 residues. This CDR3 reads CASSPMRTGTRYGYTF. The CDR3 region has the DNA TGTGCCAGCAGCCCTATGCGTACAGGGACCCGCTATGGCTACACCTTC.

The chain uses TRBV4-3 and TRBJ2-1, with 14 positions matching TRBD2. The germline gives CDR1 LGHNA, CDR2 YSLEER. The CDR3 totals 18 residues. V dropped 0 bases and J dropped 5; count of bases not matched to a gene: 6. The CDR3 is CASSQENGLAGGHNEQFF. CDR3 bases: TGCGCCAGCAGCCAAGAGAACGGACTAGCGGGGGGCCACAATGAGCAGTTCTTC.

The chain combines TRBV5-1 with TRBJ2-6; 8 bases are a match to TRBD1. J lost 0 bases, V lost 6 bases, and 8 bases had no gene match. The CDR3 extends over 17 amino acids. The germline V gene encodes CDR1 SGHRS and CDR2 YFSETQ. CDR3 sequence: CASNGRTGTSGANVLTF. Here the CDR3 DNA reads TGCGCCAGCAATGGGAGGACAGGGACCTCTGGGGCCAACGTCCTGACTTTC.

The rearrangement links TRBV27 to TRBJ2-1; the match to TRBD2 covers 14 bases. Germline CDR1 reads MNHEY; CDR2 reads SMNVEV (reference sequence). The CDR3 is 17 residues long. The J segment lost 3 bases and the V segment lost 2 bases, leaving 3 bases of the junction unmatched. DNA of the CDR3: TGTGCCAGCAGTTTACCGACTAGCGGGGGGGACTACAATGAGCAGTTCTTC. Protein product: CASSLPTSGGDYNEQFF.

V and J are TRBV6-1 and TRBJ1-5, with D possibly being TRBD1 (5 bases). The CDR3 has 13 residues. V was pared by 3 bases and J by 6 bases, with 9 bases between. Germline V gene sequence: CDR1 MNHNS, CDR2 SASEGT. CDR3 sequence reads: CASSEAGVQPQHF. The CDR3 coding sequence is TGTGCCAGCAGTGAGGCGGGGGTTCAGCCCCAGCATTTT.

This clone appeared a single time. The genes are TRBV3-1 (or the pseudogene TRBV3-2) and TRBJ2-3; 11 bases match TRBD2. Germline V lookup: CDR1 LGHDT, CDR2 YNNKEL (reference sequence). V lost 5 bases and J lost 0; bases outside the gene matches: 4. This CDR3 region has 16 residues. CDR3 sequence: CASSELAGGSTDTQYF. DNA for the CDR3: TGTGCCAGCAGCGAGTTAGCGGGGGGGAGCACAGATACGCAGTATTTT.

V usage is TRBV10-3 and J usage is TRBJ2-1; 13 positions agree with TRBD2. The CDR3 has 16 residues. The trim removed 4 bases at V and 8 bases at J, leaving 8 bases unmatched. Germline V gives CDR1 ENHRY, CDR2 SYGVKD. CDR3 sequence reads: CAISGLAGGPRDEQFF. In nucleotides, the CDR3 is TGTGCCATCAGTGGACTAGCGGGGGGCCCTAGGGATGAGCAGTTCTTC.

V gene TRBV11-1 combines with J gene TRBJ2-3, with TRBD2 identical over 7 bases. Germline CDR1 reads SGHAT; CDR2 reads FQDESV (reference sequence). V lost 4 bases, J lost 3 bases, and 10 bases stayed unmatched. The CDR3 contains 16 residues. The CDR3 protein is CASSSLTSPKTDTQYF. The CDR3 DNA reads TGTGCCAGCAGCTCCCTGACTAGCCCCAAGACAGATACGCAGTATTTT. Variable domain in full (rest from reference TRBV11-1 and TRBJ2-3): EAEVAQSPRYKITEKSQAVAFWCDPISGHATLYWYRQILGQGPELLVQFQDESVVDDSQLPKDRFSAERLKGVDSTLKIQPAELGDSAMYLCASSSLTSPKTDTQYFGPGTRLTVL.

In its sample, this clone was seen once. This rearrangement joins TRBV6-5 to TRBJ2-2, with 8 bases aligning to TRBD1. The J segment lost 5 bases and the V segment lost 6 bases, leaving 8 bases of the junction unmatched. The CDR3 runs 15 residues. Per the germline V gene, CDR1 is MNHEY and CDR2 is SVGAGI. The CDR3 here is CASSPDRDRTGELFF. In nucleotides, the CDR3 is TGTGCCAGCAGCCCGGACAGGGACAGGACCGGGGAGCTGTTTTTT.

The chain is built from TRBV7-8 and TRBJ1-2; no clear D gene. The germline CDR1 and CDR2 sequences are SGHVS and FQNEAQ. Trimming stripped 5 bases from V and 3 bases from J, with 13 bases between. This CDR3 comprises 14 residues. The CDR3 nucleotides read TGTGCCAGCAGCCCTGGACGGGGTTACTATGGCTACACCTTC. Translating it yields CASSPGRGYYGYTF. The full variable domain, with the rest looked up from reference TRBV7-8 and TRBJ1-2, is GAGVSQSPRYKVAKRGQDVALRCDPISGHVSLFWYQQALGQGPEFLTYFQNEAQLDKSGLPSDRFFAERPEGSVSTLKIQRTQQEDSAVYLCASSPGRGYYGYTFGSGTRLTVV.

The rearrangement uses TRBV6-5 and TRBJ2-2; TRBD2 agrees at 7 bases. This CDR3 has 14 amino acids. Germline V gene data show CDR1 as MNHEY and CDR2 as SVGAGI. The ends lost 6 bases at V and 6 bases at J; junction bases unmatched: 7. The CDR3 nucleotides read TGTGCCAGCAGGCCTGGACTAGTTCCCGGGGAGCTGTTTTTT. Encoded protein: CASRPGLVPGELFF.

The chain joins TRBV4-3 to TRBJ2-3, with D perhaps matching TRBD1 (6 bases). The CDR3 has 13 amino acids. The germline V gene has CDR1 LGHNA and CDR2 YSLEER. V was cut by 3 bases and J by 9 bases, with 13 bases left in between. The chain's CDR3 is CASSQVTGQTQYF. The CDR3 DNA sequence: TGCGCCAGCAGCCAGGTCACAGGGCAAACGCAGTATTTT.

The chain joins TRBV6-5 to TRBJ2-7; a possible D gene is TRBD2 (5 bases). This CDR3 is built from 15 residues. Germline lookup yields CDR1 MNHEY and CDR2 SVGAGI. Trimming cost V 3 bases and J 0 bases, with 12 bases left between them. The CDR3 coding sequence is TGTGCCAGCAGTTATGGTAGCGCAAACTCCTACGAGCAGTACTTC. This encodes CASSYGSANSYEQYF.